In its sample, the clone carrying this TCR beta chain ranks as medium-sized. What it binds is unknown. With 7 bases removed from V and 5 bases from J, the gap between germline ends came to 18 bases. Germline CDR1 reads MNHEY; CDR2 reads SVGEGT. The CDR3 contains 14 residues. The sample is drawn from a study of spatial heterogeneity in lung cancer. Study results and caveats: Within tumors, counts of expanded alpha and beta TCRs tracked tumor mutation counts.

As for time point: sample taken at primary tumor resection. TCRdb processed the 5' RACE reads anew with MiXCR; each CDR3 protein has one entry. The table includes around 1,000 distinct CDR3 sequences, roughly 15% detected once. The source is a female donor with early-stage non-small cell lung cancer. This chain links TRBV6-2 or TRBV6-3 with TRBJ2-7; D is unresolved. The source was lung tumor tissue, collected at surgery. The CDR3 here is CASINVLNIHEQYF. The CDR3 DNA sequence: TGTGCCAGCATTAATGTTCTAAACATCCACGAGCAGTACTTC.